This TCR beta chain was captured by sequencing in a study of somatic mutations in cytotoxic T cells in rheumatoid arthritis. There are 14 residues in the CDR3. CDR1 is SGHNT, CDR2 YYREEE, per germline (reference sequence). The V and J ends lost 3 bases and 5 bases, in that order; junction bases with no gene match: 4. As originally analysed: Matches to published virus-specific TCRB sequences were rare among patient CD8+ clones larger than 1%. Method: immunoSEQ multiplex PCR; TCRdb's copy keeps in-frame clones and lacks some. For V, J and clone size, that table is used; D and trimming come from the DNA. The profile shows approximately 16,000 clones, roughly 72% of them singletons. Points from the study as a whole: No significant CD8+ T-cell clonality difference was found between rheumatoid arthritis patients and age-matched controls. More than 20% of CD8+ cells belonged to the largest clone in about an eighth of the 65 patients.

Turning to this clone: Its antigen is as yet unknown.

The TCR sequence derives from an adult with rheumatoid arthritis. The chain uses TRBV5-4 and TRBJ1-2; 10 bases are a match to TRBD1. Sample: CD8+ T cells sorted from blood. Written as DNA, the CDR3 is TGTGCCAGCAGCTACGGACAGGGGGATTATGGCTACACCTTC. It yields the protein CASSYGQGDYGYTF.